A single sample gave rise to the 29 T cell receptor beta chains below, sequenced in a study of cytomegalovirus exposure and HLA in healthy donors. PCR used 60 Vbeta primers and 13 Jbeta primers. Data came from immunoSEQ multiplex PCR; TCRdb stores just in-frame clones and leaves some out. The sample lists over 200,000 clones; roughly 89% were seen once. The sample consisted of PBMCs. Receptor source: a young woman in good health and CMV-seronegative.

This clone has only a few counts. The same CDR3 is also encoded by other DNA sequences in this sample. The chain employs TRBV9 and TRBJ1-1, with 7 nucleotides matching TRBD1. The germline gives CDR1 SGDLS, CDR2 YYNGEE. The ends lost 3 bases at V and 2 bases at J; junction bases unmatched: 1. This CDR3 region has 13 residues. CDR3 amino acids: CASSAGGNTEAFF. CDR3 sequence (DNA): TGTGCCAGCAGCGCAGGGGGAAACACTGAAGCTTTCTTT.

CDR3 sequence (DNA): TGTGCCAGTAGTATGGGCACAATCAATCAGCCCCAGCATTTT. It encodes CASSMGTINQPQHF. This chain joins TRBV19 and TRBJ1-5; no clear D gene. Germline CDR1 reads LNHDA; CDR2 reads SQIVND (reference sequence). The CDR3 is 14 amino acids. Between the trimmed V and J ends, which lost 3 bases and 3 bases, there was a span of 9 bases.

The chain joins TRBV6-5 to TRBJ1-5; D is undetermined. Per the germline V gene, CDR1 is MNHEY and CDR2 is SVGAGI. CDR3 length equals 13 residues. Deletions cut 0 bases from V and 5 bases from J, with 5 bases between. DNA of the CDR3: TGTGCCAGCAGTTACTCGGCTGATCAGCCCCAGCATTTT. As protein: CASSYSADQPQHF.

The J gene is TRBJ1-1, the V gene TRBV30; 10 bases map to TRBD1. Per the germline V gene, CDR1 is GTSNPN and CDR2 is SVGIG (reference sequence). The CDR3 has 14 amino acids. Trimming removed 1 base from V and 5 bases from J; junction bases left unmatched: 4. CDR3: CAWSGQGAGTEAFF. In nucleotides, the CDR3 is TGTGCCTGGAGTGGACAGGGGGCTGGTACTGAAGCTTTCTTT.

Turning to this clone: One end of the junction varies from germline; a read error may be responsible. This chain links TRBV7-9 with TRBJ1-2; TRBD1 might be the D (5 bases). The CDR3 contains 11 residues. The germline CDR1 and CDR2 sequences are SEHNR and FQNEAQ (reference sequence). The CDR3 loop reads CSSSWYRGYTF. For the CDR3, the DNA is TGTTCCAGCAGCTGGTACAGGGGCTACACCTTC.

This rearrangement joins TRBV2 to TRBJ1-2, with 7 positions matching TRBD1. With 4 bases clipped from V and 7 bases from J, the junction kept 6 bases outside the gene matches. The V gene's germline CDR1 is SNHLY and CDR2 FYNNEI. This CDR3 has 13 amino acids. The CDR3 spells CASSVEGAAGYTF. CDR3 nucleotides: TGTGCCAGCAGTGTAGAGGGGGCGGCTGGCTACACCTTC.

V and J are TRBV29-1 and TRBJ1-2; 12 nucleotides line up with TRBD1. Germline V gene data show CDR1 as SQVTM and CDR2 as ANQGSEA. The V gene end was trimmed by 7 bases and the J gene end by 7 bases; junction bases not matched to a gene: 7. CDR3 length: 13 residues. The CDR3 DNA follows: TGCAGCGGTTGGGGACAGGGGGCGGCTGGCTACACCTTC. The encoded protein is CSGWGQGAAGYTF.

This chain connects TRBV13 to TRBJ1-2; possibly TRBD1 for D (5 bases). The germline V gene encodes CDR1 PRHDT and CDR2 FYEKMQ (reference sequence). Trimming took 5 bases from V and 5 from J, leaving 24 bases between them. The CDR3 length is 17 residues. DNA of the CDR3: TGTGCCAGCAGCCCCCTGGATTGGACACTGCTGGAGTATGGCTACACCTTC. This sequence encodes CASSPLDWTLLEYGYTF.

The chain uses TRBV5-1 and TRBJ1-1, with a tentative D call TRBD1 (5 bases). CDR1 is SGHRS and CDR2 is YFSETQ in the germline V gene. The CDR3 loop spans 14 amino acids. Trimming took off 4 bases at V and 6 bases at J, with 16 bases between the two ends. The CDR3 sequence: CASSDRQGGSEAFF. Here the CDR3 DNA reads TGCGCCAGCAGCGATCGGCAGGGAGGGTCTGAAGCTTTCTTT.

The CDR3 spells CASSSGTAKETQYF. The DNA for the CDR3 is TGTGCCAGCAGCTCCGGGACAGCAAAAGAGACCCAGTACTTC. The rearrangement uses TRBV7-8 and TRBJ2-5; 7 bases are shared with TRBD1. CDR1 and CDR2 (germline): SGHVS, FQNEAQ. With V trimmed by 4 bases and J by 3 bases, 5 bases remained unmatched. This CDR3 has 14 residues. Based on the CDR3 plus reference TRBV7-8 and TRBJ2-5, the full variable domain is GAGVSQSPRYKVAKRGQDVALRCDPISGHVSLFWYQQALGQGPEFLTYFQNEAQLDKSGLPSDRFFAERPEGSVSTLKIQRTQQEDSAVYLCASSSGTAKETQYFGPGTRLLVL.

The chain uses TRBV27 and TRBJ2-4; no clear D. Germline CDR1 and CDR2: MNHEY and SMNVEV (reference sequence). CDR3 size: 14 residues. Trimming left V 6 bases short and J 6 bases short, with 15 bases between. CDR3 bases: TGTGCCAGCAGCCAACGCGAGGTTGGAAACATTCAGTACTTC. Amino acids: CASSQREVGNIQYF.

This rearrangement joins TRBV7-9 to TRBJ1-1; D not resolved. V was pared by 7 bases and J by 0 bases, with 24 bases between. Per germline, CDR1 SEHNR and CDR2 FQNEAQ (reference sequence). CDR3 length: 18 residues. CDR3 residues: CASTPSSTGRPMNTEAFF. Written as DNA, the CDR3 is TGTGCCAGCACCCCATCATCGACTGGCAGACCAATGAACACTGAAGCTTTCTTT.

Concerning this clone: The junction shows a germline mismatch at one end, possibly a read error. Other DNA variants within this sample encode the same CDR3. The rearrangement joins TRBV27 to TRBJ2-7, with a possible D match to TRBD1 (6 bases). CDR1 is MNHEY, CDR2 SMNVEV, per germline (reference sequence). This CDR3 region has 14 residues. This CDR3 is CASSLQTGAYEQYF. As DNA, the CDR3 is TGTGCCAGCAGTTTACAGACAGGAGCCTACGAGCAATACTTC.

This clone turned up a few times. The chain is built from TRBV18 and TRBJ2-3; 7 bases agree with TRBD1. V trimming: 2 bases; J trimming: 1 base; junction bases outside the gene matches: 9. This CDR3 spans 17 amino acids. Germline V lookup: CDR1 KGHSH, CDR2 LQKENI. CDR3 sequence (DNA): TGTGCCAGCTCACCAAAGGGATTAGGGACAGGCACAGATACGCAGTATTTT. This sequence encodes CASSPKGLGTGTDTQYF. The complete variable domain, with remaining parts taken from reference TRBV18 and TRBJ2-3, reads NAGVMQNPRHLVRRRGQEARLRCSPMKGHSHVYWYRQLPEEGLKFMVYLQKENIIDESGMPKERFSAEFPKEGPSILRIQQVVRGDSAAYFCASSPKGLGTGTDTQYFGPGTRLTVL.

The CDR3 here is CASSLDDRNEQFF. The CDR3 region has the DNA TGTGCCAGCAGCTTAGATGACAGGAATGAGCAGTTCTTC. The chain links TRBV11-2 to TRBJ2-1, with D maybe TRBD1 (6 bases). CDR1 and CDR2 from the germline V gene are SGHAT and FQNNGV. Trimming took off 0 bases at V and 7 bases at J, with 7 bases between the two ends. This CDR3 is 13 amino acids long.

The genes are TRBV7-8 and TRBJ1-2; D remains ambiguous. In germline, CDR1 is SGHVS, CDR2 FQNEAQ. The CDR3 contains 14 residues. Trimming pared 2 bases from V and 2 bases from J, leaving 9 bases between. CDR3 sequence: CASSLKTGNYGYTF. DNA for the CDR3: TGTGCCAGCAGCTTAAAAACGGGGAACTATGGCTACACCTTC.

This chain links TRBV5-1 with TRBJ1-3, with D unclear. Germline lookup yields CDR1 SGHRS and CDR2 YFSETQ. V lost 0 bases to trimming and J lost 0 bases, with 10 bases between them. This CDR3 comprises 16 residues. CDR3 amino acids: CASSLANADSGNTIYF. As DNA, the CDR3 is TGCGCCAGCAGCTTGGCCAACGCGGACTCTGGAAACACCATATATTTT.

The chain couples TRBV7-7 to TRBJ2-7; D is unresolved. Trimming shortened V by 1 base and J by 1 base, and 17 bases separated the two germline ends. The CDR3 covers 17 residues. Germline CDR1 reads SSHAT; CDR2 reads FNYEAQ (reference sequence). CDR3 sequence: CASSLVAGSCPSYEQYF. The CDR3 DNA follows: TGTGCCAGCAGCTTAGTGGCCGGGTCCTGCCCATCCTACGAGCAGTACTTC.

The chain couples TRBV6-5 to TRBJ2-1, with TRBD1 identical over 8 bases. There are 16 residues in the CDR3. V lost 4 bases to trimming and J lost 7 bases; unmatched junction nucleotides: 12. CDR1 and CDR2 (germline): MNHEY, SVGAGI. CDR3 loop: CASSSTGTGASNEQFF. CDR3 in DNA: TGTGCCAGCAGTTCGACCGGGACAGGCGCGTCGAATGAGCAGTTCTTC.

The chain has TRBV6-1 and TRBJ2-7; 7 nucleotides align to TRBD2. The CDR3 has 14 amino acids. The germline CDR1 and CDR2 sequences are MNHNS and SASEGT. After removal of 1 base from V and 0 bases from J, the junction contained 0 bases not matched to a gene. This chain's CDR3 is CASSEGGSSYEQYF. CDR3 bases: TGTGCCAGCAGTGAAGGCGGGAGCTCCTACGAGCAGTACTTC.

The rearrangement links TRBV19 to TRBJ1-2; no clear D. Between the trimmed V and J ends, which lost 4 bases and 2 bases, there was a span of 17 bases. The CDR3 has 16 residues. In germline, CDR1 is LNHDA, CDR2 SQIVND (reference sequence). CDR3 amino acids: CASSTLPGTSNYGYTF. The CDR3 region has the DNA TGTGCCAGTAGTACTCTCCCGGGTACTTCGAACTATGGCTACACCTTC.

The chain is built from TRBV30 and TRBJ2-1; D possibly corresponds to TRBD2 (5 bases). The CDR3 length is 17 residues. The germline V and J ends were trimmed by 4 bases and 6 bases, with 25 bases remaining between them. The V gene's germline CDR1 is GTSNPN and CDR2 SVGIG (reference sequence). The CDR3 DNA is TGTGCCTGGATTGCCCTGTGTGCCCACGGAGGCCTCAATGAGCAGTTCTTC. Translating gives CAWIALCAHGGLNEQFF. Full variable domain (outside the CDR3, taken from reference TRBV30 and TRBJ2-1): SQTIHQWPATLVQPVGSPLSLECTVEGTSNPNLYWYRQAAGRGLQLLFYSVGIGQISSEVPQNLSASRPQDRQFILSSKKLLLSDSGFYLCAWIALCAHGGLNEQFFGPGTRLTVL.

The rearrangement links TRBV5-1 to TRBJ1-1; D call uncertain. V gave up 0 bases and J gave up 1 base, with 10 bases separating them. From germline, CDR1 is SGHRS and CDR2 YFSETQ. The CDR3 covers 15 residues. This CDR3 reads CASSLGHRENTEAFF. CDR3 nucleotide sequence: TGCGCCAGCAGCTTGGGGCACCGGGAGAACACTGAAGCTTTCTTT.

The gene calls are TRBV2 and TRBJ2-3; D ambiguous. The CDR3 spans 14 residues. Per the germline V gene, CDR1 is SNHLY and CDR2 is FYNNEI. Trimming stripped 5 bases from V and 6 bases from J, with 15 bases between. CDR3 loop: CASSQVLNSDTQYF. The CDR3 nucleotides are TGTGCCAGCAGTCAAGTCTTGAACTCGGATACGCAGTATTTT.

The CDR3 reads CASREDSYEQYF. The CDR3 DNA reads TGTGCCAGCAGAGAGGACAGCTACGAGCAGTACTTC. V and J are TRBV6-5 and TRBJ2-7, with D maybe TRBD1 (6 bases). Germline-derived CDR1 and CDR2 are MNHEY and SVGAGI. The CDR3 has 12 residues. V was pared by 6 bases and J by 3 bases, with 9 bases between.

The rearrangement uses TRBV4-1 and TRBJ2-7, with D tentatively TRBD2 (5 bases). The CDR3 has 17 amino acids. Looked up from germline, CDR1 is MGHRA and CDR2 is YSYEKL. Trimming cost V 3 bases and J 4 bases, with 22 bases left between them. The CDR3 DNA follows: TGCGCCAGCAGCCAGTACATATTGGTGAGCCGGGGTTACGAGCAGTACTTC. This gives the protein CASSQYILVSRGYEQYF.

The count of this clone is one. V and J are TRBV7-9 and TRBJ2-1, with D tentatively TRBD2 (5 bases). The CDR3 contains 13 residues. The germline CDR1 and CDR2 sequences are SEHNR and FQNEAQ (reference sequence). Trimming removed 3 bases from V and 2 bases from J, with 5 bases in between. In nucleotides, the CDR3 is TGTGCCAGCAGCTTGGGAGCCTACAATGAGCAGTTCTTC. This sequence encodes CASSLGAYNEQFF.

This clone turned up a few times. The V and J genes are TRBV4-1 and TRBJ1-2; D call uncertain. Trimming stripped 1 base from V and 4 bases from J, with 13 bases between. The CDR3 loop spans 15 amino acids. The germline gives CDR1 MGHRA, CDR2 YSYEKL. The CDR3 reads CASSQVGPDPYGYTF. CDR3 DNA sequence: TGCGCCAGCAGCCAAGTTGGGCCAGACCCCTATGGCTACACCTTC.

V and J are TRBV7-8 and TRBJ2-7; the D is unclear. Germline V gene lookup returns CDR1 SGHVS and CDR2 FQNEAQ. V dropped 5 bases and J dropped 4 bases, with 12 bases sitting between them. This CDR3 spans 13 amino acids. The CDR3 DNA follows: TGTGCCAGCAGCCAGGAAATAACTTACGAGCAGTACTTC. This encodes CASSQEITYEQYF.